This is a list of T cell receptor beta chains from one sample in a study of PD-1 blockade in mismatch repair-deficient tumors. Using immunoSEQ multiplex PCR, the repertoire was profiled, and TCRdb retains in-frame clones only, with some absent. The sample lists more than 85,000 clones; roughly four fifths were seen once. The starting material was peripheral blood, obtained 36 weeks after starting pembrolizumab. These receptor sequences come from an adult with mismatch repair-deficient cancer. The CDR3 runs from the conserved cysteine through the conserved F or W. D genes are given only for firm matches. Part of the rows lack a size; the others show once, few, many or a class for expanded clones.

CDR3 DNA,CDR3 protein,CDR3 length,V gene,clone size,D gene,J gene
TGTGCCACCTCTAATCGGGGTCCCAATCAGCCCCAGCATTTT,CATSNRGPNQPQHF,14,TRBV25-1,NA,NA,TRBJ1-5
TGTGCCAGCAGCGGAGGCGGGAGGGCCTACGAGCAGTACTTC,CASSGGGRAYEQYF,14,TRBV5-8,NA,TRBD2,TRBJ2-7
TGTGCCAGCAGCCAAATGAACTCCTACGAGCAGTACTTC,CASSQMNSYEQYF,13,TRBV4-2,once,NA,TRBJ2-7
TGCGCCAGCAGTGATTTTCCGGGGGGCCACCAGCCCCAGCATTTT,CASSDFPGGHQPQHF,15,TRBV10-2,NA,NA,TRBJ1-5
TGTGCCAGCAGCGTGGCCCCCTCCTACGAGCAGTACTTC,CASSVAPSYEQYF,13,TRBV9,NA,NA,TRBJ2-7
TGTGCCAGCAGCCGAGGGACTAGCGGGACGGACCCGTACACAGATACGCAGTATTTT,CASSRGTSGTDPYTDTQYF,19,TRBV4-2,NA,TRBD2,TRBJ2-3
TGTGCCAGCAGCCTGAGCTCCTACGAGCAGTACTTC,CASSLSSYEQYF,12,TRBV7-2,NA,NA,TRBJ2-7
TGTGCCAGCAGCGACAGGGAGAACTATGGCTACACCTTC,CASSDRENYGYTF,13,TRBV9,NA,NA,TRBJ1-2
TGTGCCAGTAGTATTCAAGGCGTGAACACTGAAGCTTTCTTT,CASSIQGVNTEAFF,14,TRBV19,NA,NA,TRBJ1-1
TGTGCCAGCAGCTTGGAGGGAGGGTTTACCACCGGGGAGCTGTTTTTT,CASSLEGGFTTGELFF,16,TRBV5-6,NA,TRBD2,TRBJ2-2
TGTGCCAGCAGCTTAGTTGGCTCCACGAGGGTAGGAAATGAGCAGTTCTTC,CASSLVGSTRVGNEQFF,17,TRBV11-2,NA,NA,TRBJ2-1
TGTGCCAGCAGCGAATCACCCAAGGACAGGGAGAAAGCTTTCTTT,CASSESPKDREKAFF,15,TRBV9,NA,TRBD1,TRBJ1-1
TGTGCCAGCAGCCCCCTGAGCGGGAGGGCCGGCAATGAGCAGTTCTTC,CASSPLSGRAGNEQFF,16,TRBV9,NA,TRBD2,TRBJ2-1
TGCGCCAGCAGCTTGGTGTCACAGGACCCTCACAATGAGCAGTTCTTC,CASSLVSQDPHNEQFF,16,TRBV5-1,NA,NA,TRBJ2-1
TGTGCCAGCAGTCCAATCGGGACGGCCCCCCTGAACACCGGGGAGCTGTTTTTT,CASSPIGTAPLNTGELFF,18,TRBV27,NA,NA,TRBJ2-2
TGTGCCAGCAGCCCTGGTGGGGGGCGCGGAGGCTATGGCTACACCTTC,CASSPGGGRGGYGYTF,16,TRBV5-4,once,NA,TRBJ1-2
TGCAGCGCTCTAACAGGGGGCTCCGGTGAGCAGTTCTTC,CSALTGGSGEQFF,13,TRBV29-1,NA,TRBD1,TRBJ2-1
TGCGCCAGCAGCGCACCTGTGAGGGGGTCGAGAAATGAGCAGTTCTTC,CASSAPVRGSRNEQFF,16,TRBV4-1,NA,NA,TRBJ2-1
TGTGCTAGCAGCTCCCGGCCAGCGGGGAACACCGGGGAGCTGTTTTTT,CASSSRPAGNTGELFF,16,TRBV7-7,once,NA,TRBJ2-2
TGTGCCAGCATTTCACCGGGACAGGGACGGAATGAGCAGTTCTTC,CASISPGQGRNEQFF,15,TRBV28,NA,TRBD1,TRBJ2-1
TGTGCCAGCAGCTTGAGGGTCAACCCCTACGAGCAGTACTTC,CASSLRVNPYEQYF,14,TRBV5-4,NA,NA,TRBJ2-7
TGTGCCAGCAGCCCCAGACCGAGTTTGGATACGCAGTATTTT,CASSPRPSLDTQYF,14,TRBV7-2,NA,NA,TRBJ2-3
TGTGCCAGTGGTTCGTCCTACAATGAGCAGTTCTTC,CASGSSYNEQFF,12,TRBV2,NA,NA,TRBJ2-1
TGTGCCAGCAGCCACCAGCGGGCTGGGGGTGAGACCCAGTACTTC,CASSHQRAGGETQYF,15,TRBV7-9,few,NA,TRBJ2-5
TGTGCCAGCTCACCACAGATAAACACTGAAGCTTTCTTT,CASSPQINTEAFF,13,TRBV18,NA,NA,TRBJ1-1
TGTGCTAGCAGTCCGGGACAGGGGGCTTGGGAGCAGTACTTC,CASSPGQGAWEQYF,14,TRBV7-7,few,TRBD1,TRBJ2-7
TGTGCCAGCAGTCATACGCCTGTGGAAAAACTGTTTTTT,CASSHTPVEKLFF,13,TRBV6-5,NA,NA,TRBJ1-4
TGTGCCAGCAGCTTCCGGGGTAGCGACCACGAGCAGTACTTC,CASSFRGSDHEQYF,14,TRBV6-6,NA,NA,TRBJ2-7
TGTGCCAGCAGCGTAGATTTCGGGGAGCTGTTTTTT,CASSVDFGELFF,12,TRBV9,NA,NA,TRBJ2-2
TGCGCCAGCAGCCAAGACCCGGACGGACGTCCAAATGAAAAACTGTTTTTT,CASSQDPDGRPNEKLFF,17,TRBV4-1,NA,NA,TRBJ1-4
TGTGCCAGCAGCCCAGACCGCCAGGGTCGAAACACCATATATTTT,CASSPDRQGRNTIYF,15,TRBV7-9,NA,NA,TRBJ1-3
TGTGCCTGGAGCAGGGACCCTACTGAAGCTTTCTTT,CAWSRDPTEAFF,12,TRBV30,NA,NA,TRBJ1-1
TGTGCCAGTAACCAGGGGGCTAATCAGCCCCAGCATTTT,CASNQGANQPQHF,13,TRBV19,NA,TRBD1,TRBJ1-5